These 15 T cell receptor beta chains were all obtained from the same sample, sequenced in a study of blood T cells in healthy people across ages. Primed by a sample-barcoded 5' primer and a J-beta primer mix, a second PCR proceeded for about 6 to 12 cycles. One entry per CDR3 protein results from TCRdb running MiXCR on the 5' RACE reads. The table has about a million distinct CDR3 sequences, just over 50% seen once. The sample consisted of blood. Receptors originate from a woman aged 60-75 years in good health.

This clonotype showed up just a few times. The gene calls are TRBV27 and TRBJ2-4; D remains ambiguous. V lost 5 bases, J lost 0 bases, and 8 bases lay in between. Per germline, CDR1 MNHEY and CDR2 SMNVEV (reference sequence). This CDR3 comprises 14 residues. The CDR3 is CASSPWEAKNIQYF. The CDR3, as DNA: TGTGCCAGCAGTCCGTGGGAAGCCAAAAACATTCAGTACTTC.

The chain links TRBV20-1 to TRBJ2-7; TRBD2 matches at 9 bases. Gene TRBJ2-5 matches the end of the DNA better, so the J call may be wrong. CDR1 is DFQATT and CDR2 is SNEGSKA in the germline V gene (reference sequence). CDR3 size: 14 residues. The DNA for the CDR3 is TGCAGTGCTAGACTAGCGGGGTTGGTAGAGACCCAGTACTTC. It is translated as CSARLAGLVETQYF.

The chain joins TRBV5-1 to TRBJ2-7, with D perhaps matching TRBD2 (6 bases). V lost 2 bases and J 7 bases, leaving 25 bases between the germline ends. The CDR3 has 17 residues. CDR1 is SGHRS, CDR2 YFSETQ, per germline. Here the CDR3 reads CASSLFPRDSSYNEQYF. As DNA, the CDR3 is TGCGCCAGCAGCTTATTCCCTCGGGACTCCTCCTACAATGAGCAGTACTTC.

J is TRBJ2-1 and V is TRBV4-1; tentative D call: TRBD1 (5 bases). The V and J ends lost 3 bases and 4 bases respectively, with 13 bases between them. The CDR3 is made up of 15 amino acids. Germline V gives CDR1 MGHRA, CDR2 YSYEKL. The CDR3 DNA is TGCGCCAGCAGCCAGCTAGGGGTTTTATACAATGAGCAGTTCTTC. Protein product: CASSQLGVLYNEQFF.

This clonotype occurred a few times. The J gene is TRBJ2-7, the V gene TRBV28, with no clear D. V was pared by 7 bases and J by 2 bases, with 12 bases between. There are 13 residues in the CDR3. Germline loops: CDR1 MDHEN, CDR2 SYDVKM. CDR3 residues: CASIGRPAYEQYF. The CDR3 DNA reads TGTGCCAGCATCGGACGTCCCGCCTACGAGCAGTACTTC.

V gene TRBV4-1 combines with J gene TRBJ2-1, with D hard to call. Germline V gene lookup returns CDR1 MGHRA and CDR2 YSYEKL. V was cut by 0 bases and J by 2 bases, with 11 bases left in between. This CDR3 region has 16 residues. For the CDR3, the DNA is TGCGCCAGCAGCCAAGATAGGACCTATACCTACAATGAGCAGTTCTTC. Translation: CASSQDRTYTYNEQFF.

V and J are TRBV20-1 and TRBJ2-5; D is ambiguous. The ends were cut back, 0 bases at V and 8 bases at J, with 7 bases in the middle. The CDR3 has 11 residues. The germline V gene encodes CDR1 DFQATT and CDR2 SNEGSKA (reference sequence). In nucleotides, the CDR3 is TGCAGTGCTAGAGAACAGTCAACCCAGTACTTC. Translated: CSAREQSTQYF.

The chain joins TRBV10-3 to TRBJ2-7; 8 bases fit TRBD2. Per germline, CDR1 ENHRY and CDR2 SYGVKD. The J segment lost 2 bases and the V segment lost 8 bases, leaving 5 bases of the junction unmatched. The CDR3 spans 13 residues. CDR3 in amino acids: CAIGTSGTYEQYF. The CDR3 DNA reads TGTGCCATCGGAACTAGCGGAACCTACGAGCAGTACTTC.

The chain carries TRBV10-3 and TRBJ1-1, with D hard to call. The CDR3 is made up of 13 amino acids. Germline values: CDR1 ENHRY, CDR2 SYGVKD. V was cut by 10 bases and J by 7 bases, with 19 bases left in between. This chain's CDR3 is CATGSIHSDEAFF. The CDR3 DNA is TGTGCCACGGGGTCCATACACAGCGATGAAGCTTTCTTT.

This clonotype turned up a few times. CDR3 amino acids: CASSPQVLPRGSTDTQYF. In nucleotides, the CDR3 is TGTGCCAGCAGCCCTCAGGTCCTCCCGCGGGGTAGCACAGATACGCAGTATTTT. This chain uses TRBV13 with TRBJ2-3; D is perhaps TRBD2 (6 bases). Germline V gives CDR1 PRHDT, CDR2 FYEKMQ (reference sequence). This CDR3 has 18 amino acids. V gave up 5 bases and J gave up 0 bases, with 21 bases separating them. The full variable domain, completed using reference TRBV13 and TRBJ2-3, is AAGVIQSPRHLIKEKRETATLKCYPIPRHDTVYWYQQGPGQDPQFLISFYEKMQSDKGSIPDRFSAQQFSDYHSELNMSSLELGDSALYFCASSPQVLPRGSTDTQYFGPGTRLTVL.

In DNA, the CDR3 is TGTGCCACCAGCAGAGGGGGCGGCCCTCAAGAGACCCAGTACTTC. Amino acid sequence: CATSRGGGPQETQYF. This sequence joins TRBV15 and TRBJ2-7, with a possible D match to TRBD1 (5 bases). The J call could be wrong; TRBJ2-5 is a better fit for the DNA end. Germline loops: CDR1 LNHNV, CDR2 YYDKDF (reference sequence). CDR3 length equals 15 residues.

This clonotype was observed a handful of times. CDR3: CAIRGDGGETQYF. In DNA, the CDR3 is TGTGCCATCAGGGGGGACGGAGGGGAGACCCAGTACTTC. The rearrangement uses TRBV10-3 and TRBJ2-5; D is perhaps TRBD2 (6 bases). Trimming took 6 bases from V and 5 from J, leaving 13 bases between them. The CDR3 runs to 13 residues. CDR1 and CDR2 from the germline V gene are ENHRY and SYGVKD.

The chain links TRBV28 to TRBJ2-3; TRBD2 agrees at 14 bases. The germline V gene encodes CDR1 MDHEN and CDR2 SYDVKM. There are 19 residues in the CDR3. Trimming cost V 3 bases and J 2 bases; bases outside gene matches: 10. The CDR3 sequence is CASSFGGRGLAGVTDTQYF. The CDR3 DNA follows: TGTGCCAGCAGTTTTGGGGGTCGGGGACTAGCGGGAGTCACAGATACGCAGTATTTT.

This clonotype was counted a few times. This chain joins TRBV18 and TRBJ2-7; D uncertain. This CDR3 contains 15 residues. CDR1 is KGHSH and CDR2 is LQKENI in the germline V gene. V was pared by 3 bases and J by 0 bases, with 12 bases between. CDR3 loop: CASSPRPQPSYEQYF. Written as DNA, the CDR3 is TGTGCCAGCTCACCCCGCCCCCAACCCTCCTACGAGCAGTACTTC.

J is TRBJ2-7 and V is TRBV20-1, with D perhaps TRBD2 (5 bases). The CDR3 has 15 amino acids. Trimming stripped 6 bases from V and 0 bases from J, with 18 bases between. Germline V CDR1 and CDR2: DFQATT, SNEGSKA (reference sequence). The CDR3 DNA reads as TGCAGTGCCCTTCTAACTAGTACAGTCTCCTACGAGCAGTACTTC. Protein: CSALLTSTVSYEQYF.